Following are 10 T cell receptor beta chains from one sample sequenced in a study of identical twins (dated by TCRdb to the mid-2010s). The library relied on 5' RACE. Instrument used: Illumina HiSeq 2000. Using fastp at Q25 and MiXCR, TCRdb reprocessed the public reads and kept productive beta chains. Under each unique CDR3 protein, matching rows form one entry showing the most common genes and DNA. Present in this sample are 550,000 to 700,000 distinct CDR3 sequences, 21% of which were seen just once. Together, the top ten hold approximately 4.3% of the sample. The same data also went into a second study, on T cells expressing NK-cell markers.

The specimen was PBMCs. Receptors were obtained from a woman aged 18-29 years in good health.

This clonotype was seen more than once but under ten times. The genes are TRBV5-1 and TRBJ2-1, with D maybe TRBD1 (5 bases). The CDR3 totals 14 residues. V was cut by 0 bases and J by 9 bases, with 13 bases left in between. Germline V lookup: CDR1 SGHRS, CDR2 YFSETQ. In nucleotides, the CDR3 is TGCGCCAGCAGCTTGGGCCAGGGATGGAGTGAGCAGTTCTTC. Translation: CASSLGQGWSEQFF.

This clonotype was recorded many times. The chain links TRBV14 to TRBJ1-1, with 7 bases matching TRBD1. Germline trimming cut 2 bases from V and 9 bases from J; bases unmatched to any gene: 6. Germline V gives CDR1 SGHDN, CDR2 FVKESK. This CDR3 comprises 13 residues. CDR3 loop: CASSQQQGLQAFF. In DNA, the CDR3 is TGTGCCAGCAGCCAACAACAGGGGCTACAAGCTTTCTTT. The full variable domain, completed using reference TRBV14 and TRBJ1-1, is EAGVTQFPSHSVIEKGQTVTLRCDPISGHDNLYWYRRVMGKEIKFLLHFVKESKQDESGMPNNRFLAERTGGTYSTLKVQPAELEDSGVYFCASSQQQGLQAFFGQGTRLTVV.

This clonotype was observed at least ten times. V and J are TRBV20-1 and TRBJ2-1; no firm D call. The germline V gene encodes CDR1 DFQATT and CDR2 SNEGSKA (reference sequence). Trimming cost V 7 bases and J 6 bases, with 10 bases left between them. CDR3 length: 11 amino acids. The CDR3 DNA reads TGCAGTGGAGAGGAGCGCAATGAGCAGTTCTTC. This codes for CSGEERNEQFF.

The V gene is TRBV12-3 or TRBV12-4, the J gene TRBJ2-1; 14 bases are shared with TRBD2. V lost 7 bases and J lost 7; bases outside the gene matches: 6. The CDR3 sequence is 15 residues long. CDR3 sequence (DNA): TGTGCCAGCAATCCGGGACTAGCGGGAGCGAATGAGCAGTTCTTC. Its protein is CASNPGLAGANEQFF.

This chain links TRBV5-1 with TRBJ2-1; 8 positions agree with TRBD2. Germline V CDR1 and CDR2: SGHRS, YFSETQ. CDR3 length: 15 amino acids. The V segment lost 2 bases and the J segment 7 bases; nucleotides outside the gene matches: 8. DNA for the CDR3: TGCGCCAGCAGCTTTAGCGGGAATTGGATTAATGAGCAGTTCTTC. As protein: CASSFSGNWINEQFF.

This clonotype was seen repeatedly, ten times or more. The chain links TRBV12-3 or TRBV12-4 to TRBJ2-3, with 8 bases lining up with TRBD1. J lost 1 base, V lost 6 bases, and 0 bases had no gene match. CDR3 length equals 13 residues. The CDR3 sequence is CASRDRGTDTQYF. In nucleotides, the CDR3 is TGTGCCAGCAGGGACAGGGGCACAGATACGCAGTATTTT.

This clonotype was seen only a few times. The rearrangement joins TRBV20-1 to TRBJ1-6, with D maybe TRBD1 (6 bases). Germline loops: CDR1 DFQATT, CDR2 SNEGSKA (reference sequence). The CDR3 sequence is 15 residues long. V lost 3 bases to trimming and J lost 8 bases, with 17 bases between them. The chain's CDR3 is CSARTGRESYSPLHF. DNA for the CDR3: TGCAGTGCTAGGACAGGCCGAGAAAGCTATTCACCCCTCCACTTT.

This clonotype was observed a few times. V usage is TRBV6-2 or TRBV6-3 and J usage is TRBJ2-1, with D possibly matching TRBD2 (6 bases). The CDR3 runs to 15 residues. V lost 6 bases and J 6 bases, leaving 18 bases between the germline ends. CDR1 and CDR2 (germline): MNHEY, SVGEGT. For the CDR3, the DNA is TGTGCCAGCAGAGAGGGGACTTCAATCCTCAATGAGCAGTTCTTC. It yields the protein CASREGTSILNEQFF.

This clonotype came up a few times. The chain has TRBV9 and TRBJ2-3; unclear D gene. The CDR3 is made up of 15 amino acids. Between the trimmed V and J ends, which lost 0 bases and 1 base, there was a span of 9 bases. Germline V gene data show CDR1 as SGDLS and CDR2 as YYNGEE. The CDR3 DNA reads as TGTGCCAGCAGCGTAGGGGGTGCCGGCACAGATACGCAGTATTTT. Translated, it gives CASSVGGAGTDTQYF.

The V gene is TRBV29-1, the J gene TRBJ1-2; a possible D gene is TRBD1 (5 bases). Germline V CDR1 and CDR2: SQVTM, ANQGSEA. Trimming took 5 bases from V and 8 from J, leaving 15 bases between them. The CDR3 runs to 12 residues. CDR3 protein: CSVSRHQGGYTF. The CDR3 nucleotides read TGCAGCGTTTCCAGACATCAGGGCGGCTACACCTTC.